This TCR beta chain was found in a study of T cell changes during pregnancy in multiple sclerosis. The data were produced by immunoSEQ multiplex PCR, yet TCRdb's version contains in-frame clones alone and is incomplete. Among tens of thousands of clones listed, 94% were seen once. The CDR3 runs to 16 residues. The germline V gene has CDR1 SEHNR and CDR2 FQNEAQ (reference sequence). Germline trimming cut 5 bases from V and 5 bases from J; bases unmatched to any gene: 13. Material: peripheral blood, obtained in the second trimester of pregnancy. The gene calls are TRBV7-9 and TRBJ2-7; TRBD2 matches at 9 bases. The receptor comes from a female donor in good health, enrolled as a control in a pregnancy study. The CDR3 DNA sequence: TGTGCCAGCAGCCCAGAAGGGCGGGAGGGACTTAACGAGCAGTACTTC. Its translation: CASSPEGREGLNEQYF.